The entry that follows covers one TCR beta chain sequence. Its antigen is still unknown. These data come from a study of tumor-infiltrating lymphocytes in primary liver carcinoma. Study details: Surgical resection treated primary liver carcinoma in the patients.

Alongside blood RNA obtained from unsorted whole blood, germline DNA was also extracted. A primer in the constant region served to generate TCR beta cDNA from about 480 ng of total RNA. Libraries for TCR beta were built through three nested multiplex PCR rounds, which together made up a slightly modified ARM-PCR procedure. TRBV1-TRBV30 forward primers paired with a C-beta reverse primer were used in the first two PCR rounds, which ran approximately 10 cycles each. MiXCR was run by TCRdb on the multiplex PCR reads, yielding one entry per CDR3 protein. This table holds fewer than 350,000 distinct CDR3 sequences, 65% found once. Points from the study as a whole: Whereas tumor region pairs overlapped more, tumor-adjacent and tumor-blood pairs overlapped less.

The CDR3 is 12 amino acids. Germline values: CDR1 SGHAT, CDR2 FQDESV (reference sequence). J gave up 5 bases and V 7 bases, and 5 bases lay outside the gene matches. The source of this sequence is a middle-aged man with primary liver carcinoma and hepatitis B virus infection. The rearrangement joins TRBV11-1 to TRBJ2-7; 7 bases map to TRBD1. The sequenced sample was peripheral blood. CDR3 region: CASKLTGDEQYF. CDR3 nucleotides: TGTGCCAGCAAGTTAACAGGGGACGAGCAGTACTTC.